This T cell receptor beta chain stems from a study of post-analysis software for immune sequencing data. Looking at the study overall: The courses of disease that were included comprised relapsing-remitting, secondary progressive and progressive-relapsing multiple sclerosis. Study-level points and caveats: F-measure co-clustering was strong for batch-matched samples.

There are a few counts of this clonotype. Its antigen is unidentified. Unique molecular identifiers were present in the TCR beta cDNA libraries. Via MiXCR, TCRdb re-called the PCR reads, giving one row per CDR3 protein. The sample holds hundreds of thousands of distinct CDR3 sequences, approximately 46% seen once. The sequence was collected from a girl aged 10 to 17 with multiple sclerosis. Specimen: blood.

The CDR3 coding sequence is TGTGCCAGCAGTTCGATCGCGGACACACACCAAGAGACCCAGTACTTC. This translates into CASSSIADTHQETQYF. The J gene is TRBJ2-5, the V gene TRBV12-3 or TRBV12-4; D is possibly TRBD1 (5 bases). V lost 4 bases, J lost 0 bases, and 15 bases lay in between. This CDR3 spans 16 amino acids.